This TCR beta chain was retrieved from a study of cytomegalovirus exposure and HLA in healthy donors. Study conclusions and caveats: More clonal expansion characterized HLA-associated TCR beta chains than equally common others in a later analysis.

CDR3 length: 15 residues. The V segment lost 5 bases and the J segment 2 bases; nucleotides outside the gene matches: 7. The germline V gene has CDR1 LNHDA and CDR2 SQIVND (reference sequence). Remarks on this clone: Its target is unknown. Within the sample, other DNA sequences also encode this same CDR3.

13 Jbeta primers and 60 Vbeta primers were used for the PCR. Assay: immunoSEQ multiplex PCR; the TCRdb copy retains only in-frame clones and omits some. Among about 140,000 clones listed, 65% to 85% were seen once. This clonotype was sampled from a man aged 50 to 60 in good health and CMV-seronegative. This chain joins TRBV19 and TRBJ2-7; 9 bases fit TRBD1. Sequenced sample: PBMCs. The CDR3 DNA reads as TGTGCCAGTAGTCCAAGGACAGGGGCCGCCTACGAGCAGTACTTC. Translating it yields CASSPRTGAAYEQYF.